These T cell receptor beta chains were read from a single sample in a study of T cell repertoires in cytomegalovirus infection. TCRdb itself ran the reads through MiXCR, one entry per CDR3 protein. The repertoire includes 550,000 to 850,000 distinct CDR3 sequences, about 33% of them detected once, and over 15% sits in the top ten. These receptors' antigens are unknown. Sequenced here: cultured PBMCs, sampled from culture after CMV antigen stimulation. Source of these receptors: a human donor in good health (CMV status not recorded). Some clones in this sample may be carry-over from other donors' samples. Each CDR3 is given with its conserved first and last residue. D genes are given only for firm matches. Not all rows give a size; the values are once, few, many and, for expanded clones, a class.

V,size,D,J,DNA,CDR3
TRBV7-9,few,.,TRBJ1-1,TGTGCCAGCAGCTCAATGGGGGTGGAAATGAACACTGAAGCTTTCTTT,CASSSMGVEMNTEAFF
TRBV7-2,.,.,TRBJ2-2,TGTGCCAGCAGCCCTGCCCGGAGGACCGGGGAGCTGTTTTTT,CASSPARRTGELFF
TRBV20-1,.,.,TRBJ1-2,TGCAGTGCTAGTGCGTTCTCTGGCTACACCTTC,CSASAFSGYTF
TRBV7-2,many,.,TRBJ2-3,TGTGCCAGCAGCGGCCGGGACAGCGGGGATACGCAGTATTTT,CASSGRDSGDTQYF
TRBV7-9,.,TRBD2,TRBJ2-1,TGTGCCAGCAGCTTCCTGACTAGCTGGGTCGGGGATGAGCAGTTCTTC,CASSFLTSWVGDEQFF
TRBV24-1,few,.,TRBJ2-1,TGTGCCACCAGTGATTTATCTTGGGACACCAACAATGAGCAGTTCTTC,CATSDLSWDTNNEQFF
TRBV7-2,many,.,TRBJ2-1,TGTGCCAGCAGCTCCATATCGCCTCGGAACAATGAGCAGTTCTTC,CASSSISPRNNEQFF
TRBV5-4,.,TRBD2,TRBJ2-5,TGTGCCAGCCTACTAGCGGGGAAAGAGACCCAGTACTTC,CASLLAGKETQYF
TRBV12-5,many,TRBD2,TRBJ2-7,TGTGCTAGCGCCCGACTAGCGGCCTCCTACGAGCAGTACTTC,CASARLAASYEQYF
TRBV7-2,few,.,TRBJ1-5,TGTGCCAGCAGTAAGACCGACTTAGCTACCCAGCATTTT,CASSKTDLATQHF
TRBV7-9,.,.,TRBJ2-1,TGTGCCAGCACCCCGTTCACCGGGAGCGGGTTCTACAATGAGCAGTTCTTC,CASTPFTGSGFYNEQFF
TRBV11-2,.,.,TRBJ2-7,TGTGCCAGCAGCTTAGCCGGCAGATACTCCTACGAGCAGTACTTC,CASSLAGRYSYEQYF
TRBV4-1,few,.,TRBJ1-2,TGCGCCAGCAGCCAAGCGGGACGAGAACGAGGCTATGGCTACACCTTC,CASSQAGRERGYGYTF
TRBV2,few,.,TRBJ1-5,TGTGCCAGCAGTTCACAGGAGAATCAGCCCCAGCATTTT,CASSSQENQPQHF
TRBV7-8,.,TRBD1,TRBJ1-1,TGTGCCAGCAGCCCGAGGGGGCGCGAAAAGACTGAAGCTTTCTTT,CASSPRGREKTEAFF
TRBV11-2,.,.,TRBJ2-1,TGTGCCAGCAGCGTCTCTATGAATGAGCAGTTCTTC,CASSVSMNEQFF
TRBV7-2,many,.,TRBJ2-2,TGTGCCAGCAGCCCAGACAGGCAAGACACCGGGGAGCTGTTTTTT,CASSPDRQDTGELFF
TRBV20-1,.,.,TRBJ2-3,TGCAGTGCTAGGTTGGGGGGAACAGATACGCAGTATTTT,CSARLGGTDTQYF
TRBV4-2,.,.,TRBJ2-2,TGTGCCAGCAGCCAAGATCTAGGGGGAGGCGGGGAGCTGTTTTTT,CASSQDLGGGGELFF
TRBV7-2,.,TRBD2,TRBJ2-7,TGTGCCAGCAGCTTAGCGGGGACTAGCGGTGCCTACGAGCAGTACTTC,CASSLAGTSGAYEQYF
TRBV6-2/TRBV6-3,once,.,TRBJ1-5,TGTGCCACCCGAAGATGGGGACCGTATAGCAATCAGCCCCAGCATTTT,CATRRWGPYSNQPQHF
TRBV6-2/TRBV6-3,.,.,TRBJ2-3,TGTGCCAGCAGTTACCACCCTCCCACGACTACTAGCACAGATACGCAGTATTTT,CASSYHPPTTTSTDTQYF
TRBV7-8,few,.,TRBJ2-5,TGTGCCAGCAGCTTACAGACAGGCCTCGGTACCCAGTACTTC,CASSLQTGLGTQYF
TRBV4-1,once,TRBD1,TRBJ2-7,TGCGCCAGCAGCCAAGGGGACAGGGAGCTCTACGAGCAGTACTTC,CASSQGDRELYEQYF
TRBV7-8,many,.,TRBJ1-5,TGTGCCAGCAGCGCCAACAGGGTGCGCAATCAGCCCCAGCATTTT,CASSANRVRNQPQHF
TRBV18,.,.,TRBJ2-7,TGTGCCAGCTCACCACCCAACCCGGACTCCGGGGGCGAGCAGTACTTC,CASSPPNPDSGGEQYF
TRBV11-2,few,TRBD2,TRBJ2-3,TGTGCCAGCAGCTTAAATCCGGTGCCTAGCGGGGGGTATGGAGATACGCAGTATTTT,CASSLNPVPSGGYGDTQYF
TRBV3-1,.,.,TRBJ2-7,TGTGCCAGCAGCCAAGTAGGGGCCGAGCAGTACTTC,CASSQVGAEQYF
TRBV27,.,.,TRBJ1-5,TGTGCCAGCAGTTTCCTGCCCGGGGCGCCCCAGCATTTT,CASSFLPGAPQHF
TRBV24-1,.,TRBD1,TRBJ1-5,TGTGCCACGCGAACGACCGGACAGGGGGTAAATCAGCCCCAGCATTTT,CATRTTGQGVNQPQHF
TRBV7-9,.,.,TRBJ1-1,TGTGCCAGCAGCTCTAAGAGGGGGGAAGCTTTCTTT,CASSSKRGEAFF
TRBV12-3/TRBV12-4,.,.,TRBJ2-2,TGTGCCAGCAGTCCCAGGGTTTTACGCGTCACCGGGGAGCTGTTTTTT,CASSPRVLRVTGELFF
TRBV7-6,few,.,TRBJ1-3,TGTGCCAGCAGCTTAGGCCAGGGCCGTGGAAACACCATATATTTT,CASSLGQGRGNTIYF
TRBV7-2,many,TRBD2,TRBJ2-3,TGTGCCAGCAGCCCGCGGGGGTTGGTAGATACGCAGTATTTT,CASSPRGLVDTQYF
TRBV28,many,.,TRBJ2-7,TGTGCCAGCAGTTTCCAGGTGACTGCACCCTCCTACGAGCAGTACTTC,CASSFQVTAPSYEQYF
TRBV14,.,.,TRBJ2-1,TGTGCCAGCAGCCAAGTGCGCTGGGACAATGAGCAGTTCTTC,CASSQVRWDNEQFF
TRBV12-3/TRBV12-4,.,.,TRBJ1-2,TGTGCCAGCAGTGCCGGACAGAAAACCAACTATGGCTACACCTTC,CASSAGQKTNYGYTF
TRBV6-9,few,.,TRBJ1-2,TGTGCCAGCAGTTTCTGGACAGCCATCCCGAACTATGGCTACACCTTC,CASSFWTAIPNYGYTF
TRBV7-2,many,.,TRBJ2-1,TGTGCCAGCAGCTTATTCTATGGGGGAGAGCAGTTCTTC,CASSLFYGGEQFF
TRBV5-1,few,.,TRBJ2-7,TGCGCCAGCAGCTTCTCGGCTGATGCCTACGAGCAGTACTTC,CASSFSADAYEQYF
TRBV7-9,few,TRBD1,TRBJ2-7,TGTGCCAGCAGCTGGGACAGTTACTACGAGCAGTACTTC,CASSWDSYYEQYF
TRBV5-1,few,.,TRBJ2-2,TGCGCCAGCAGCCCGACTGGCACCAACACCGGGGAGCTGTTTTTT,CASSPTGTNTGELFF